This TCR beta chain was obtained from a study of tumor-infiltrating lymphocytes in oesophageal squamous cell carcinoma. TCRdb analysed the PCR reads with MiXCR anew, one entry per CDR3 protein. Of around 13,000 distinct CDR3 sequences listed, 54% are singletons. Of note for this clonotype: A much bigger clone sits one base away, suggesting this may be a read error.

Germline V gene data show CDR1 as SEHNR and CDR2 as FQNEAQ (reference sequence). This CDR3 comprises 17 residues. With V trimmed by 4 bases and J by 14 bases, 22 bases remained unmatched. The sequencing sample was made of esophageal tumor tissue. The source is a male donor with esophageal squamous cell carcinoma. The gene calls are TRBV7-9 and TRBJ2-3; 9 bases are shared with TRBD2. The CDR3 DNA reads as TGTGCCAGCAGCTGGGCCCTTAGCGGGGGTTACACCGGGGAGCTGTATTTT. Translation gives CASSWALSGGYTGELYF.